The 7 T cell receptor beta chains below all came from one sample that was sequenced in a study of beta chain features in type 1 diabetes. Isolated RNA was reverse transcribed in full, so expressed TCRB transcripts were sequenced. Assay: immunoSEQ multiplex PCR; the TCRdb copy retains only in-frame clones and omits some. The table has fewer than 200,000 clones, 13% seen once. The sequenced sample was central memory CD4+ T cells from blood. These receptors all stem from a woman under 30 in good health.

The chain joins TRBV11-2 to TRBJ2-5; 9 nucleotides align to TRBD1. Germline V gene lookup returns CDR1 SGHAT and CDR2 FQNNGV. The CDR3 has 15 amino acids. V shed 0 bases, J shed 8 bases, and the junction held 7 bases outside the gene matches. The CDR3 DNA reads TGTGCCAGCAGCTTAGATCCTGGGACAGGGTCTACCCAGTACTTC. This codes for CASSLDPGTGSTQYF.

J is TRBJ2-3 and V is TRBV7-9; D possibly corresponds to TRBD2 (5 bases). Germline CDR1 and CDR2: SEHNR and FQNEAQ (reference sequence). CDR3 length: 14 amino acids. V lost 5 bases and J lost 8, with 17 bases in between. The CDR3, as DNA: TGTGCCAGCAGCCCGGGGAACATCGAGGGTACGCAGTATTTT. Translating it yields CASSPGNIEGTQYF.

V is TRBV25-1 and J is TRBJ2-1; 9 bases align to TRBD1. Losses at the gene ends were 6 bases for V and 4 bases for J; bases not matched to a gene: 4. The CDR3 length is 14 residues. Germline CDR1 reads MGHDK; CDR2 reads SYGVNS. The CDR3 region is CASSGTGRYNEQFF. Written as DNA, the CDR3 is TGTGCCAGCAGCGGGACAGGGAGGTACAATGAGCAGTTCTTC.

This clone appeared a few times. The CDR3 reads CASTFNPGKQETQYF. The DNA for the CDR3 is TGTGCCAGCACGTTTAATCCGGGGAAACAAGAGACCCAGTACTTC. The V call is TRBV7-9, the J call TRBJ2-5; the D gene is possibly TRBD2 (5 bases). Trimming removed 7 bases from V and 2 bases from J, with 17 bases in between. There are 15 residues in the CDR3. Germline V gives CDR1 SEHNR, CDR2 FQNEAQ (reference sequence).

The chain has TRBV28 and TRBJ2-7; D unresolved. This CDR3 is 10 amino acids long. Germline V lookup: CDR1 MDHEN, CDR2 SYDVKM. Trimming shortened V by 8 bases and J by 3 bases, and 5 bases separated the two germline ends. The CDR3 nucleotides are TGTGCCAGCGGCCACTACGAGCAGTACTTC. Amino acids: CASGHYEQYF.

The chain couples TRBV5-4 to TRBJ2-5; 7 bases are shared with TRBD2. The CDR3 has 13 amino acids. The germline gives CDR1 SGHNT, CDR2 YYREEE (reference sequence). The trim removed 1 base at V and 5 bases at J, leaving 2 bases unmatched. For the CDR3, the DNA is TGTGCCAGCAGCTTGTGGGGGGGGGAGACCCAGTACTTC. Protein sequence: CASSLWGGETQYF.

The chain recombines TRBV28 with TRBJ2-3, with D perhaps TRBD1 (6 bases). CDR3 length: 15 residues. V was pared by 5 bases and J by 0 bases, with 12 bases between. Germline CDR1 and CDR2: MDHEN and SYDVKM. This CDR3 is CASSGGSISTDTQYF. CDR3 coding DNA: TGTGCCAGCAGTGGGGGCTCAATTAGCACAGATACGCAGTATTTT.